Listed below are T cell receptor beta chains from one sample, sequenced in a study of monozygotic twins with inflammatory bowel disease. TCRdb reprocessed the 5' RACE reads, with one entry per CDR3 protein and no DNA. In total, the table holds about 140,000 distinct CDR3 sequences. The sample taken for sequencing was blood. The receptors come from a human donor with ulcerative colitis or Crohn's disease, or a healthy co-twin of an affected twin (not recorded which). Both conserved end residues are part of each CDR3.

j_call	v_call	cdr3_aa
TRBJ1-1	TRBV7-2	CASSSAGGNTEAFF
TRBJ2-1	TRBV5-1	CASSFPAGGQFF
TRBJ2-7	TRBV7-9	CASSQRSQGQGARAYEQYF
TRBJ2-1	TRBV5-5	CASSFSGGSYNEQFF
TRBJ1-2	TRBV4-2	CASSPDRGNFYGYTF
TRBJ1-2	TRBV20-1	CSARGTGLGYGYTF
TRBJ2-7	TRBV4-3	CASSQIAGGVYEQYF
TRBJ1-2	TRBV4-3	CASSQDFTQGYGYTF
TRBJ2-5	TRBV20-1	CSAKDNQETQYF
TRBJ2-3	TRBV12-3/TRBV12-4	CASSLSPAMRVPDTQYF
TRBJ2-7	TRBV5-6	CASSLSAYEQYF
TRBJ1-2	TRBV6-5	CASSYSRDRGHGYTF
TRBJ2-7	TRBV6-5	CASSYSGLSSYEQYF
TRBJ1-5	TRBV20-1	CSARGGPGSQPQHF
TRBJ2-7	TRBV5-1	CASSFRGGTYEQYF
TRBJ1-1	TRBV5-1	CASSSPRDRGRMNTEAFF
TRBJ2-1	TRBV7-8	CASSEGGRGYNEQFF
TRBJ1-3	TRBV7-8	CASSPDGTPGNTIYF
TRBJ1-1	TRBV5-1	CASSLGKMNTEAFF
TRBJ2-2	TRBV5-5	CASSFRGANTGELFF
TRBJ2-7	TRBV20-1	CSARGLAQGTYEQYF
TRBJ1-4	TRBV27	CASSFRPGQGKEKLFF
TRBJ1-1	TRBV12-3/TRBV12-4	CASRGTGLSNTEAFF
TRBJ2-2	TRBV20-1	CSANEQLTGELFF